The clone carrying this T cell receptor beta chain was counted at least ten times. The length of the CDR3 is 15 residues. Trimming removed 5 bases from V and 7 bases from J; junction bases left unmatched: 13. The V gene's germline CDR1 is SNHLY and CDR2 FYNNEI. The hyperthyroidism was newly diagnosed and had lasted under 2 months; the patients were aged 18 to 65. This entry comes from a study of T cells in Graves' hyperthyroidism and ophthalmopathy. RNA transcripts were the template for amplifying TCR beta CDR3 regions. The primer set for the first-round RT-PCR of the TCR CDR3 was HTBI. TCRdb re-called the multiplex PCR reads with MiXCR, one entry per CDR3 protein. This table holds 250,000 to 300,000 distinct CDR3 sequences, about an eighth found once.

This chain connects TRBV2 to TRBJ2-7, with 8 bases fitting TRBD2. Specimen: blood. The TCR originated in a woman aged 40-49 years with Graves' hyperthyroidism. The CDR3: CASSKPGLGVREQYF. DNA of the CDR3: TGTGCCAGCAGTAAACCGGGACTAGGTGTTCGGGAGCAGTACTTC.